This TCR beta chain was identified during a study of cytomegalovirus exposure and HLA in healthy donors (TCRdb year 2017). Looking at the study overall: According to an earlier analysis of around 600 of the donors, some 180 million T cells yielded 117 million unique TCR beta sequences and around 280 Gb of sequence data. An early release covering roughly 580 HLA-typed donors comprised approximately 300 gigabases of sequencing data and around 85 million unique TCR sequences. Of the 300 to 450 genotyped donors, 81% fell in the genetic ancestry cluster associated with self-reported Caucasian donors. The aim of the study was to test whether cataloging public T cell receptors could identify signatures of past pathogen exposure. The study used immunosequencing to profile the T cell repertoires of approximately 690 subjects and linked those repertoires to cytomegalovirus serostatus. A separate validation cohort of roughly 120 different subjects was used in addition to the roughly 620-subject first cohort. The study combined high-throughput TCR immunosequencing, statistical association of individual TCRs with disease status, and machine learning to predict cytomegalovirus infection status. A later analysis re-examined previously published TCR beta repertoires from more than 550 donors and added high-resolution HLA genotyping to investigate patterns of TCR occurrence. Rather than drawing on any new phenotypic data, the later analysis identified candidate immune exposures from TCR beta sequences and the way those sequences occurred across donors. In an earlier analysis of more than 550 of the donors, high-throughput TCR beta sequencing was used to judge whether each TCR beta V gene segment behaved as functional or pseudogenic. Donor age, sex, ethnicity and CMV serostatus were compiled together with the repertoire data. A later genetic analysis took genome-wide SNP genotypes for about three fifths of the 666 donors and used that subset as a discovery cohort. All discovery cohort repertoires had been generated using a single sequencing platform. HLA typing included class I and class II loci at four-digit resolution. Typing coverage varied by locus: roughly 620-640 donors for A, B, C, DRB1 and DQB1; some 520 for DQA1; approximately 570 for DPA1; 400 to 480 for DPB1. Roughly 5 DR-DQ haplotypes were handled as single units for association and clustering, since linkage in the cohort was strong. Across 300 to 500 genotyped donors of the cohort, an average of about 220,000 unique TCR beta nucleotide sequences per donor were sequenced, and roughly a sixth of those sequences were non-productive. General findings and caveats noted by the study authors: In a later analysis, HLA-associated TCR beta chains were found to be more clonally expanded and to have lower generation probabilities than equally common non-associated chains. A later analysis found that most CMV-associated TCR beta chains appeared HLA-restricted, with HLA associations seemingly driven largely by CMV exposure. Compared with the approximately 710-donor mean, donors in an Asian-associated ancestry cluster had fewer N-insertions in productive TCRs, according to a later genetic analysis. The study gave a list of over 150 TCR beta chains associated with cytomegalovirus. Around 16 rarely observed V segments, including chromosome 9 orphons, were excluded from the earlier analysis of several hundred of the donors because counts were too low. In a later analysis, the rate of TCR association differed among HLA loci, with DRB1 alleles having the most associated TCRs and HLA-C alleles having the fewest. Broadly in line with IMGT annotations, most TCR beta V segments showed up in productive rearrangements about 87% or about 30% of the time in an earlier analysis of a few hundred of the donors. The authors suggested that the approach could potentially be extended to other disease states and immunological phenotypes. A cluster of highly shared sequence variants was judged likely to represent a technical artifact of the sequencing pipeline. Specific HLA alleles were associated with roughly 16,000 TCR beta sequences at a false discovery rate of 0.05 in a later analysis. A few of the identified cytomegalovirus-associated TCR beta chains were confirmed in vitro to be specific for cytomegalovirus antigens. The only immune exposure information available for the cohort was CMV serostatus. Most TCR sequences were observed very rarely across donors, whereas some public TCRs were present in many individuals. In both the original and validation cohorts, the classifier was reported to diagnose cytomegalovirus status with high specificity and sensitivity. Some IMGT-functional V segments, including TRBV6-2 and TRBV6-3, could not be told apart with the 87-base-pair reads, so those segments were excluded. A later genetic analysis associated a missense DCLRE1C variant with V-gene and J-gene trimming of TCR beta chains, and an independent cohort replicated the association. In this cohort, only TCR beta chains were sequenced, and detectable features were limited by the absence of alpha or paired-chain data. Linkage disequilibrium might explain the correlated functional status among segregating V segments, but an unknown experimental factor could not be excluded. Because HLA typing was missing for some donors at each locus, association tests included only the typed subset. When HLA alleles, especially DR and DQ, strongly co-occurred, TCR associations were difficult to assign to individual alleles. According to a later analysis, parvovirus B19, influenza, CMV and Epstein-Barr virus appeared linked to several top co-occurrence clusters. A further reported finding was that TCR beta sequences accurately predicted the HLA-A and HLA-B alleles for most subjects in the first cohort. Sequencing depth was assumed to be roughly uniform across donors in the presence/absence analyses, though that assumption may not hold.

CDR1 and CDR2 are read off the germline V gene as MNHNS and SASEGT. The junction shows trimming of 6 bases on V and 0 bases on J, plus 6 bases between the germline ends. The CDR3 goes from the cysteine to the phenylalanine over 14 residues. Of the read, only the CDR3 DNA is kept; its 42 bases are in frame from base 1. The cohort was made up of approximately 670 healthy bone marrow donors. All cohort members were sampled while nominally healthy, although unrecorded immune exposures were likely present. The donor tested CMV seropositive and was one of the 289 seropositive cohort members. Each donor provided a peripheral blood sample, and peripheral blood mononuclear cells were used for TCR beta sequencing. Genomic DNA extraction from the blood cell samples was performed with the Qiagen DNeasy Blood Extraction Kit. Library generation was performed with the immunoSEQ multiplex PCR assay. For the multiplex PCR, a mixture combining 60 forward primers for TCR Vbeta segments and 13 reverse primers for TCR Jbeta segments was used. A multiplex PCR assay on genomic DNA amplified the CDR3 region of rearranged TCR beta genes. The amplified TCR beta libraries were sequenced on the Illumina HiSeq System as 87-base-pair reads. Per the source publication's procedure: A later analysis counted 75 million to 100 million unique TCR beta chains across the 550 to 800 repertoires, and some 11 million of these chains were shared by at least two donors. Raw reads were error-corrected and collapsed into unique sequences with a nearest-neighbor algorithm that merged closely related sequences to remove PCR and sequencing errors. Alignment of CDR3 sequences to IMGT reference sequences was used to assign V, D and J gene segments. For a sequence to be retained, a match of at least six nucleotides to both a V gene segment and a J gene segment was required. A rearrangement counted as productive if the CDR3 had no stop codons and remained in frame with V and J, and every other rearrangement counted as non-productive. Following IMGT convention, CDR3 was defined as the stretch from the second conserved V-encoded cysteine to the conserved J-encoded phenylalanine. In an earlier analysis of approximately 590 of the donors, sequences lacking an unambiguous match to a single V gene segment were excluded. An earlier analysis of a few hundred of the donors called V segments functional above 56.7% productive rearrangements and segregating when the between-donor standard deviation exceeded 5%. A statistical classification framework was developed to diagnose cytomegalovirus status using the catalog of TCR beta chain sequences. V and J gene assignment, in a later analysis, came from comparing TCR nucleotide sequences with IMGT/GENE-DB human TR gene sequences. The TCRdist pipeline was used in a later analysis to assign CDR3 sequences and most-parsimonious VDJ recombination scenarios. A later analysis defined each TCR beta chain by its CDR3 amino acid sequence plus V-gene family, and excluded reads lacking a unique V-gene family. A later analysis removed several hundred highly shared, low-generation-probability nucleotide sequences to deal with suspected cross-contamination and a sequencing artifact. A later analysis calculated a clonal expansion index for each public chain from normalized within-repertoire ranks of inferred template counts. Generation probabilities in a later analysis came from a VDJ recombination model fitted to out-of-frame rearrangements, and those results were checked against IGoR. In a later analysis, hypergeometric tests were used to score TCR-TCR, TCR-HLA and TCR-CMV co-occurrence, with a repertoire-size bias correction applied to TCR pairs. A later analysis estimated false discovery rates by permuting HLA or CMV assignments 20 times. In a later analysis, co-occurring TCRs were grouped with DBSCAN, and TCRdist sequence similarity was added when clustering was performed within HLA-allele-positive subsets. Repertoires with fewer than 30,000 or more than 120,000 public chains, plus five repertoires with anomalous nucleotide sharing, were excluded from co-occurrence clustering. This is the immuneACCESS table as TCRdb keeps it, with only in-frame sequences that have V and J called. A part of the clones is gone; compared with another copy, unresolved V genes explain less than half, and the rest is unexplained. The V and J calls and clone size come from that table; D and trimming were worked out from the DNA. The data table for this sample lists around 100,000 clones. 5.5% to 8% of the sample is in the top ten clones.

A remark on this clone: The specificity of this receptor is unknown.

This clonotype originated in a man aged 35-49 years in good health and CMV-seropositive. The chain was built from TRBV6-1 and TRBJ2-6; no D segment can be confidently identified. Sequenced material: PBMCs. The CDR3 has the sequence CASSLDSGANVLTF. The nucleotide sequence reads TGTGCCAGCAGCCTAGACTCTGGGGCCAACGTCCTGACTTTC.